This T cell receptor beta chain was sequenced during a study of T-cell reconstitution after alpha-beta-depleted transplantation in children. The sample holds many counts of this clonotype. Per germline, CDR1 DFQATT and CDR2 SNEGSKA (reference sequence). The CDR3 runs 15 residues. Germline trimming cut 4 bases from V and 9 bases from J; bases unmatched to any gene: 13. Unique molecular identifiers tagged the TCRbeta library. MiXCR, applied by TCRdb to the PCR reads, yields one record per CDR3 protein. The table records 150,000 to 250,000 distinct CDR3 sequences, roughly 15% of them present only once. The material sequenced was PBMCs from the stem cell graft donor, taken from the stem cell graft. This receptor was taken from a human donor who donated a stem cell graft to a child with acute lymphoblastic leukemia. The genes are TRBV20-1 and TRBJ2-1, with TRBD1 identical over 9 bases. The CDR3 region has the DNA TGCAGTGCTACATTAGGAACAGGGGGCTTGGTTGAGCAGTTCTTC. Encoded protein: CSATLGTGGLVEQFF.